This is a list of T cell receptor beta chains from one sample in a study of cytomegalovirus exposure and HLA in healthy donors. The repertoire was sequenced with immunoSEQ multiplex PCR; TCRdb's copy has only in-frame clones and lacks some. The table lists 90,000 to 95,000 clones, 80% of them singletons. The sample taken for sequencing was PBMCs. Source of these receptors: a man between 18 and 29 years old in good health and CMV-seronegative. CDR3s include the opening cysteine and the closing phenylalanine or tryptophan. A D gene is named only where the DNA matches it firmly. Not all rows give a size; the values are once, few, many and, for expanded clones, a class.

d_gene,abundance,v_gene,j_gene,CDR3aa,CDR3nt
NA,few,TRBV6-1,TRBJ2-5,CASSEGTRMAAQYF,TGTGCCAGCAGTGAAGGAACTAGAATGGCGGCCCAGTACTTC
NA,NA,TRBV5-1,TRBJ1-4,CASSFGSGPTNEKLFF,TGCGCCAGCAGCTTCGGCAGCGGACCAACTAATGAAAAACTGTTTTTT
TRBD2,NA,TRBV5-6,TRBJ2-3,CASSRTSGGARGAPDTQYF,TGTGCCAGCAGCCGGACTAGCGGGGGGGCCAGAGGGGCCCCAGATACGCAGTATTTT
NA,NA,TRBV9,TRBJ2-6,CASSVDEVDWSSGANVLTF,TGTGCCAGCAGCGTAGACGAGGTGGACTGGAGCTCTGGGGCCAACGTCCTGACTTTC
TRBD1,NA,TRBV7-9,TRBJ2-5,CASSYTGGLETQYF,TGTGCCAGCAGTTACACAGGGGGCCTAGAGACCCAGTACTTC
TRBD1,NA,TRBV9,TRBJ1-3,CASSSWTGTGNTIYF,TGTGCCAGCAGCTCTTGGACAGGGACTGGAAACACCATATATTTT
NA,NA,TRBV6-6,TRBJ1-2,CASSFPGTNYGYTF,TGTGCCAGCAGTTTTCCCGGGACAAACTATGGCTACACCTTC
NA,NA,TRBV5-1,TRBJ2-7,CASSLEPDTPYEQYF,TGCGCCAGCAGCTTGGAGCCGGACACTCCCTACGAGCAGTACTTC
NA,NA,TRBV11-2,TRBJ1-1,CASSYPQGNPEAFF,TGTGCCAGCAGCTATCCGCAGGGTAACCCTGAAGCTTTCTTT
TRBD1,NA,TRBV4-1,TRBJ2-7,CASSSPPGQGSYEQYF,TGCGCCAGCAGCTCCCCCCCGGGACAGGGTTCCTACGAGCAGTACTTC
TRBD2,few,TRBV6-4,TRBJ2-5,CASSPSSGGAETQYF,TGTGCCAGCAGTCCATCTAGCGGGGGGGCGGAGACCCAGTACTTC
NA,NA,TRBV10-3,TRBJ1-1,CAISVQQNTEAFF,TGTGCCATCAGTGTACAACAGAACACTGAAGCTTTCTTT
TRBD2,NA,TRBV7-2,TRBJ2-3,CASSLARSGGVSTDTQYF,TGTGCCAGCAGCTTAGCGCGAAGCGGGGGGGTGAGCACAGATACGCAGTATTTT
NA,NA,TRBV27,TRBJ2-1,CASSWPGGYGNEQFF,TGTGCCAGCAGTTGGCCAGGAGGGTACGGGAATGAGCAGTTCTTC
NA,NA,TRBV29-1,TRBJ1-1,CSVVDWSGTEAFF,TGCAGCGTGGTGGACTGGTCTGGCACTGAAGCTTTCTTT
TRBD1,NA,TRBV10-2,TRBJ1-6,CAIKQSGGNSPLHF,TGCGCCATCAAACAGTCAGGGGGCAATTCACCCCTCCACTTT
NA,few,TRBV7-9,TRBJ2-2,CASSSTYSDRNTGELFF,TGTGCCAGCAGCTCCACCTACTCCGACAGGAACACCGGGGAGCTGTTTTTT
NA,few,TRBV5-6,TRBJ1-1,CASRSVGQVNTEAFF,TGTGCCAGCAGAAGCGTGGGACAAGTGAACACTGAAGCTTTCTTT
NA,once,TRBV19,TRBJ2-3,CASPRGEDTQYF,TGTGCCAGTCCCAGGGGGGAAGATACGCAGTATTTT
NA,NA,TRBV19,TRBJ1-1,CASSINPGRVTEAFF,TGTGCCAGTAGTATAAACCCGGGGAGGGTCACTGAAGCTTTCTTT
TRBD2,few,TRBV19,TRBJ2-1,CASRGLAPLDEQFF,TGTGCCAGTAGGGGACTAGCGCCGTTGGATGAGCAGTTCTTC
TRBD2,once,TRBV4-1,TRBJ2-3,CASSQDKLAATDTQYF,TGCGCCAGCAGCCAAGATAAACTAGCGGCCACAGATACGCAGTATTTT
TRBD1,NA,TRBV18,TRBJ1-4,CASSPNRDRDEKLFF,TGTGCCAGCTCACCCAACCGGGACAGGGATGAAAAACTGTTTTTT
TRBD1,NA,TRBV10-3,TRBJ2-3,CAISKDRGSTDTQYF,TGTGCCATCAGTAAGGACAGGGGGAGCACAGATACGCAGTATTTT
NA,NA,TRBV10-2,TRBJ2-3,CASSPRGWDTDTQYF,TGCGCCAGCAGTCCTCGGGGGTGGGACACAGATACGCAGTATTTT
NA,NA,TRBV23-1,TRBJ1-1,CASSQSWAETLSTEAFF,TGCGCCAGCAGTCAATCGTGGGCAGAGACCTTGAGCACTGAAGCTTTCTTT
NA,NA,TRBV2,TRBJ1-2,CASSERGLGYTF,TGTGCCAGCAGTGAGAGGGGGTTAGGCTACACCTTC
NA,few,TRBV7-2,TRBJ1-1,CASSYTLLTGNTEAFF,TGTGCCAGCAGCTACACCCTCCTTACAGGGAACACTGAAGCTTTCTTT
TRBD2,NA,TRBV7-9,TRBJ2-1,CASSNAGGNEQFF,TGTGCCAGCAGCAATGCGGGGGGCAATGAGCAGTTCTTC
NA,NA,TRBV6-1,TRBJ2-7,CASSEVTGYSFYEQYF,TGTGCCAGCAGTGAAGTAACAGGGTATTCGTTCTACGAGCAGTACTTC
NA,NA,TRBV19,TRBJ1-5,CASFAAPDQPQHF,TGTGCCAGTTTCGCGGCGCCGGATCAGCCCCAGCATTTT
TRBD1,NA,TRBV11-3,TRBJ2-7,CASSPATGGAYEQYF,TGTGCCAGCAGCCCAGCGACAGGGGGCGCGTACGAGCAGTACTTC
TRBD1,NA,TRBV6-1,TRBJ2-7,CASSESGTGGEQYF,TGTGCCAGCAGTGAATCTGGGACAGGGGGCGAGCAGTACTTC
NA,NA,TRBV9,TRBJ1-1,CASSVAQKNTEAFF,TGTGCCAGCAGCGTAGCTCAGAAAAACACTGAAGCTTTCTTT
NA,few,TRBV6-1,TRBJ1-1,CASRPGGRNTEAFF,TGTGCCAGCAGGCCCGGCGGGCGGAACACTGAAGCTTTCTTT
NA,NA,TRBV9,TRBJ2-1,CASSVEAYNEQFF,TGTGCCAGCAGCGTCGAGGCATACAATGAGCAGTTCTTC
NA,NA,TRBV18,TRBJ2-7,CASSPSGDEQYF,TGTGCCAGCTCACCTTCGGGGGACGAGCAGTACTTC
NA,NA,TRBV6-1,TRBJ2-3,CASSEIVSQYF,TGTGCCAGCAGTGAAATAGTGTCGCAGTATTTT
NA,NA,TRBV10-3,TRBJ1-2,CAISESGGVSGYTF,TGTGCCATCAGTGAGTCTGGGGGGGTAAGTGGCTACACCTTC
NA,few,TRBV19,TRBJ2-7,CASSIVGGYEQYF,TGTGCCAGTAGTATAGTGGGGGGCTACGAGCAGTACTTC
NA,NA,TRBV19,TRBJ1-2,CATREVYYGYTF,TGTGCCACTCGGGAGGTATACTATGGCTACACCTTC